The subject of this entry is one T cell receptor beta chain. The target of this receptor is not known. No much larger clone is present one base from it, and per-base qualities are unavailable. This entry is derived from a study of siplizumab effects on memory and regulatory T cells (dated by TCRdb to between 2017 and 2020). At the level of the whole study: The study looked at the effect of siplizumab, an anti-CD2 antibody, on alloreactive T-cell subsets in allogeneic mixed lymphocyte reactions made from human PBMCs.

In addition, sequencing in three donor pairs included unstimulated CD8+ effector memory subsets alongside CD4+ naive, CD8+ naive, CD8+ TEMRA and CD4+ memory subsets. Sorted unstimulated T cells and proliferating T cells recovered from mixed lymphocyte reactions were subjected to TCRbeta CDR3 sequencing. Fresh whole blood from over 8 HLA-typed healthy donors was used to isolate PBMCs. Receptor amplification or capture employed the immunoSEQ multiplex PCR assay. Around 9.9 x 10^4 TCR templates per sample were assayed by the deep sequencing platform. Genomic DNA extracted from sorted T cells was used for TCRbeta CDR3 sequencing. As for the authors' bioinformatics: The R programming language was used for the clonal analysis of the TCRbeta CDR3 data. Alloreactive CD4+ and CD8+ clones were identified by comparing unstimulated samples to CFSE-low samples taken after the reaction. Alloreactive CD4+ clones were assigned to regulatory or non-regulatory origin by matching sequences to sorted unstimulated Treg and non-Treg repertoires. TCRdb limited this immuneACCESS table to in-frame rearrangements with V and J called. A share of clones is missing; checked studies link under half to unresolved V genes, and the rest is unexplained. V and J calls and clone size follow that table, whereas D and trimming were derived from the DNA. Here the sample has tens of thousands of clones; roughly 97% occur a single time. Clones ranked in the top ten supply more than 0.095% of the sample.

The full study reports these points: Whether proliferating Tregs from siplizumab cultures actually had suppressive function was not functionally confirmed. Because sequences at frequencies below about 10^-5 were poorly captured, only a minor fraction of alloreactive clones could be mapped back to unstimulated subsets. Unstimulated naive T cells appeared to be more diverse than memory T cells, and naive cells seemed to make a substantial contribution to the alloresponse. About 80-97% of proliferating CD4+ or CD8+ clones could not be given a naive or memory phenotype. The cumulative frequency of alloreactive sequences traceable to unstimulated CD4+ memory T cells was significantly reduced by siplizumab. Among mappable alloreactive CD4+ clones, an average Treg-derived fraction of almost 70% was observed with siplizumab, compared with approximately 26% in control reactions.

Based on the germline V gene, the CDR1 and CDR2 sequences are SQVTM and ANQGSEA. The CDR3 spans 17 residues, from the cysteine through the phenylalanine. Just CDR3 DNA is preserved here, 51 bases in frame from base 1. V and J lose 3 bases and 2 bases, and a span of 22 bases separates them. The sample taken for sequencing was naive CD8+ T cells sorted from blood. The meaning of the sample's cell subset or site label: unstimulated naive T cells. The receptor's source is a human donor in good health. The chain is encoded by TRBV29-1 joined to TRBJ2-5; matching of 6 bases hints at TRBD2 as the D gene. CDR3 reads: CSVDRLGDSSRQETQYF. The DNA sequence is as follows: TGCAGCGTTGATAGGTTAGGGGACTCGAGCCGGCAAGAGACCCAGTACTTC.